The clone carrying this TCR beta chain was detected a few times. Through a sample-barcoded 5' primer and a J-beta primer mix, a second PCR was run for about 6 to 11 cycles. Each CDR3 protein gets one entry after TCRdb re-called the 5' RACE reads with MiXCR. The table shows 1.5 million to 2 million distinct CDR3 sequences, with about two fifths occurring only once. The data derive from a study of blood T cells in healthy people across ages. CDR3 size: 15 residues. V was trimmed by 7 bases and J by 3 bases, leaving 18 bases between them. Per the germline V gene, CDR1 is MGHRA and CDR2 is YSYEKL. The specimen was blood. The chain carries TRBV4-1 and TRBJ2-5; D possibly uses TRBD1 or TRBD2 (5 bases each). The sequence was collected from a human donor in good health. The CDR3 bases are TGCGCCAGCAAGACGATGGTCGGGGCCGAAGAGACCCAGTACTTC. Protein sequence: CASKTMVGAEETQYF.